Following are 4 T cell receptor beta chains from one sample sequenced in a study of blood T cell repertoires in COVID-19. Assay used: immunoSEQ multiplex PCR; TCRdb lists only in-frame clones, some missing. The data hold 230,000 or so clones, with 85% observed a single time. The source material was PBMCs or T cells enriched from blood (not recorded which). Source of these receptors: a woman between 50 and 59 years old who had been exposed to COVID-19.

The chain couples TRBV28 to TRBJ1-1; D is unresolved. This CDR3 has 11 amino acids. The germline V and J ends were trimmed by 7 bases and 2 bases, with 5 bases remaining between them. Germline loops: CDR1 MDHEN, CDR2 SYDVKM. CDR3 coding DNA: TGTGCCAGCATACAAAACACTGAAGCTTTCTTT. It specifies CASIQNTEAFF.

The rearrangement joins TRBV2 to TRBJ1-2, with 8 bases identical to TRBD1. This CDR3 has 15 residues. Trimming at V came to 6 bases and at J to 5 bases, leaving 11 bases not matched to a gene. Germline V lookup: CDR1 SNHLY, CDR2 FYNNEI. The CDR3 region has the DNA TGTGCCAGCAGCCCTGGTAGGACAGGGCCTTATGGCTACACCTTC. It specifies CASSPGRTGPYGYTF. The full variable domain, its missing parts supplied by reference TRBV2 and TRBJ1-2, is EPEVTQTPSHQVTQMGQEVILRCVPISNHLYFYWYRQILGQKVEFLVSFYNNEISEKSEIFDDQFSVERPDGSNFTLKIRSTKLEDSAMYFCASSPGRTGPYGYTFGSGTRLTVV.

This chain links TRBV29-1 with TRBJ1-4; 7 nucleotides line up with TRBD1. The V and J ends lost 4 bases and 7 bases, in that order; junction bases with no gene match: 6. From germline, CDR1 is SQVTM and CDR2 ANQGSEA. This CDR3 spans 13 amino acids. The CDR3 region is CSVAGQGGEKLFF. Here the CDR3 DNA reads TGCAGCGTTGCCGGGCAGGGGGGTGAAAAACTGTTTTTT.

This clone appeared a single time. CDR3 sequence (DNA): TGTGCCAGCAGCTTAGCGGTAGGGCGGGGGCCCTACAATGAGCAGTTCTTC. Amino acids: CASSLAVGRGPYNEQFF. The V and J genes are TRBV7-2 and TRBJ2-1, with D perhaps TRBD2 (7 bases). This CDR3 comprises 17 residues. Germline values: CDR1 SGHTA, CDR2 FQGNSA. V was pared by 0 bases and J by 2 bases, with 14 bases between. The variable domain in full, with the rest retrieved from reference TRBV7-2 and TRBJ2-1, is GAGVSQSPSNKVTEKGKDVELRCDPISGHTALYWYRQSLGQGLEFLIYFQGNSAPDKSGLPSDRFSAERTGGSVSTLTIQRTQQEDSAVYLCASSLAVGRGPYNEQFFGPGTRLTVL.